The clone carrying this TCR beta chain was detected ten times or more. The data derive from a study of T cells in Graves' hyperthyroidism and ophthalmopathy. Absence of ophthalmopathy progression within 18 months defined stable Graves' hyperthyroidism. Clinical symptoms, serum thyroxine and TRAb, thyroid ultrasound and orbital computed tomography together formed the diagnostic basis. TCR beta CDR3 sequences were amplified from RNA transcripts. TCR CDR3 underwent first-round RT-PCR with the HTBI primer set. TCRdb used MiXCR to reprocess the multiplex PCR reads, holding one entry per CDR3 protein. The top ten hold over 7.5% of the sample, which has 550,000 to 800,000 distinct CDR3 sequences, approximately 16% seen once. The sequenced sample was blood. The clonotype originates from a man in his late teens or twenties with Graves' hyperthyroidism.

CDR3 sequence reads: CASRASGSSEQYF. As DNA, the CDR3 is TGTGCCAGCAGAGCTAGCGGGAGTTCCGAGCAGTACTTC. The chain employs TRBV7-2 and TRBJ2-7; TRBD2 matches at 10 bases. Germline-derived CDR1 and CDR2 are SGHTA and FQGNSA. The V and J ends lost 6 bases and 6 bases, in that order; junction bases with no gene match: 5. The CDR3 runs to 13 residues.